A selection of T cell receptor beta chains follows, all from one sample in a study of technical replicates of blood from several donors. Sequenced by immunoSEQ multiplex PCR; TCRdb stores in-frame clones only, minus some. The sample consists of around 57,000 clones, about 96% of them appearing once. Sequencing input: T cells isolated from PBMCs. These receptors all stem from a human donor in good health. Each CDR3 is given with its conserved first and last residue. The D gene is left open where the match is weak. Size tells how often a clone was seen (once, few, many) or the class of an expanded clone, and some rows leave it out.

J gene	V gene	clone size	D gene	CDR3 protein	CDR3 DNA
TRBJ2-7	TRBV19	.	TRBD1	CASSPQDRFSGEQYF	TGTGCCAGTAGTCCGCAGGACAGGTTCTCTGGCGAGCAGTACTTC
TRBJ1-5	TRBV2	.	.	CASRGQMDQPQHF	TGTGCCAGCCGAGGACAGATGGATCAGCCCCAGCATTTT
TRBJ1-1	TRBV11-2	.	.	CASSPTSGKNTEAFF	TGTGCCAGCAGCCCCACGTCCGGGAAGAACACTGAAGCTTTCTTT
TRBJ2-3	TRBV7-2	once	TRBD1	CATDRALSTDTQYF	TGTGCCACAGACAGGGCACTTAGCACAGATACGCAGTATTTT
TRBJ1-1	TRBV6-5	once	.	CASSYEPAKNTEAFF	TGTGCCAGCAGTTACGAGCCCGCTAAGAACACTGAAGCTTTCTTT
TRBJ2-3	TRBV29-1	.	.	CSVEVWGDRSTDTQYF	TGCAGCGTTGAAGTATGGGGGGACAGATCCACAGATACGCAGTATTTT
TRBJ1-1	TRBV7-9	.	TRBD1	CASSLNRGQGLTEAFF	TGTGCCAGCAGCCTGAACCGTGGACAGGGTCTCACTGAAGCTTTCTTT
TRBJ2-7	TRBV29-1	.	.	CSVATREFQYF	TGCAGCGTTGCGACTAGGGAGTTTCAGTACTTC
TRBJ2-3	TRBV6-1	once	TRBD1	CASSTTGGTDTQYF	TGTGCCAGCAGTACGACAGGGGGGACAGATACGCAGTATTTT
TRBJ1-1	TRBV19	.	.	CASSTQGRGTEAFF	TGTGCCAGTAGTACCCAGGGGAGAGGCACTGAAGCTTTCTTT
TRBJ2-1	TRBV6-1	.	.	CASSLSQGLFDEQFF	TGTGCCAGCAGTTTATCACAGGGTTTGTTCGATGAGCAGTTCTTC
TRBJ1-4	TRBV5-6	.	.	CASSLFGGTNEKLFF	TGTGCCAGCAGCTTGTTCGGGGGAACTAATGAAAAACTGTTTTTT
TRBJ1-5	TRBV30	once	.	CAWSLRVEQPQHF	TGTGCCTGGAGCCTCAGGGTAGAACAGCCCCAGCATTTT